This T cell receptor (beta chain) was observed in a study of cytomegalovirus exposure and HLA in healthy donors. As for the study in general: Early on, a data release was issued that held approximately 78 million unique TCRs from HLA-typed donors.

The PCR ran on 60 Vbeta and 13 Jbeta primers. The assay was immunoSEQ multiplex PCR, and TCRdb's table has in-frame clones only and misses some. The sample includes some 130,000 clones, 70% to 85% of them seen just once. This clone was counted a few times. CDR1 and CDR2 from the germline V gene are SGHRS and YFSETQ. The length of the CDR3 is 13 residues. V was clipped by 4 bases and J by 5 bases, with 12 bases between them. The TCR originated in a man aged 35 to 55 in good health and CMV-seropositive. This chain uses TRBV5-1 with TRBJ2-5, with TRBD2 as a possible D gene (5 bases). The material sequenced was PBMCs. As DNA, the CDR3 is TGCGCCAGCAGCCAACTAGGTGGGGAGACCCAGTACTTC. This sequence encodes CASSQLGGETQYF.